Detailed here is one T cell receptor (beta chain). This record comes from a study of cytomegalovirus exposure and HLA in healthy donors. V lost 5 bases, J lost 7 bases, and 11 bases lay in between. Germline CDR1 reads SEHNR; CDR2 reads FQNEAQ (reference sequence). The length of the CDR3 is 12 residues. The primer mix had 60 Vbeta and 13 Jbeta primers. Assay used: immunoSEQ multiplex PCR; TCRdb lists only in-frame clones, some missing. The table lists about 92,000 clones, roughly 80% of them singletons, with about 1.2% in the top ten. This clonotype was sampled from a girl aged 2 to 9 in good health and CMV-seropositive. The J gene is TRBJ1-1, the V gene TRBV7-9, with TRBD1 as a possible D gene (5 bases). The sequenced sample was PBMCs. This chain's CDR3 is CASSKKTDEAFF. Here the CDR3 DNA reads TGTGCCAGCAGCAAAAAGACAGATGAAGCTTTCTTT.